The 13 T cell receptor beta chains below all came from one sample that was sequenced in a study of monozygotic twins with cystic fibrosis. Clones were sequenced by immunoSEQ multiplex PCR, and TCRdb holds only the in-frame ones, with some missing. The sample contains 30,000 to 35,000 clones, more than 55% of which appear only once. Sequenced sample: blood. Receptors originate from a girl aged 5-17 years with cystic fibrosis.

The CDR3 is CASSEAAGLAGAGFQNIQYF. The CDR3 DNA sequence: TGTGCCAGCAGTGAAGCCGCGGGACTAGCGGGAGCGGGGTTCCAAAACATTCAGTACTTC. The J gene is TRBJ2-4, the V gene TRBV2, with 14 bases lining up with TRBD2. Germline loops: CDR1 SNHLY, CDR2 FYNNEI. This CDR3 has 20 amino acids. J was trimmed by 5 bases and V by 0 bases; bases with no gene match: 12.

J is TRBJ2-5 and V is TRBV14; D is unclear. Germline assignment: CDR1 SGHDN and CDR2 FVKESK. This CDR3 comprises 13 residues. Between the trimmed V and J ends, which lost 6 bases and 5 bases, there was a span of 13 bases. CDR3 bases: TGTGCCAGCAGTCAAAATTTACCCGAGACCCAGTACTTC. It yields the protein CASSQNLPETQYF.

CDR3 sequence reads: CASSLGQTYGYTF. The CDR3 coding sequence is TGTGCCAGCAGCCTTGGACAGACCTATGGCTACACCTTC. The V gene is TRBV14, the J gene TRBJ1-2, with D perhaps matching TRBD1 (6 bases). V lost 4 bases and J lost 4, with 10 bases in between. The CDR3 is 13 residues long. Germline CDR1 SGHDN, CDR2 FVKESK.

V and J are TRBV6-6 and TRBJ1-1, with D hard to call. Trimming pared 8 bases from V and 3 bases from J, leaving 16 bases between. The CDR3 has 14 amino acids. Germline V gene sequence: CDR1 MNHNY, CDR2 SVGAGI (reference sequence). CDR3: CASGREVYDTEAFF. For the CDR3, the DNA is TGTGCCAGCGGGAGAGAGGTCTATGACACTGAAGCTTTCTTT.

J is TRBJ1-1 and V is TRBV5-1; no definite D call. V was trimmed by 0 bases and J by 3 bases, leaving 9 bases between them. This CDR3 has 14 residues. The V gene's germline CDR1 is SGHRS and CDR2 YFSETQ. Written as DNA, the CDR3 is TGCGCCAGCAGCTTGGCGGCAGATGACACTGAAGCTTTCTTT. Translation: CASSLAADDTEAFF.

This clone was seen a few times. The chain has TRBV2 and TRBJ2-7; 9 positions agree with TRBD2. Germline trimming cut 7 bases from V and 3 bases from J; bases unmatched to any gene: 4. CDR1 is SNHLY, CDR2 FYNNEI, per germline. This CDR3 spans 13 amino acids. In DNA, the CDR3 is TGTGCCAGCAAGCTAGCGGGACTCTACGAGCAGTACGTC. Its protein product is CASKLAGLYEQYV.

The CDR3 sequence: CASSLQGGLYEQYF. The CDR3, as DNA: TGTGCCAGCAGCTTGCAAGGGGGCTTATACGAGCAGTACTTC. This rearrangement joins TRBV5-6 to TRBJ2-7; TRBD1 aligns across 7 bases. The CDR3 is made up of 14 amino acids. V gave up 1 base and J gave up 4 bases; unmatched junction bases: 5. The germline V gene encodes CDR1 SGHDT and CDR2 YYEEEE.

This clone was detected only a few times. The chain employs TRBV4-1 and TRBJ1-5; D is uncertain. The V and J ends lost 1 base and 8 bases respectively, with 9 bases between them. From germline, CDR1 is MGHRA and CDR2 YSYEKL. The CDR3 length is 13 residues. CDR3 sequence: CASSQGSGEPQHF. CDR3 DNA sequence: TGCGCCAGCAGCCAAGGGAGTGGTGAGCCCCAGCATTTT.

The chain is built from TRBV9 and TRBJ1-2; D is unresolved. CDR1 and CDR2 (germline): SGDLS, YYNGEE. The V and J ends lost 7 bases and 4 bases respectively, with 17 bases between them. This CDR3 is 14 amino acids long. CDR3 in amino acids: CASGPGVLSYGYTF. The CDR3 bases are TGTGCCAGCGGTCCCGGGGTTCTTTCCTATGGCTACACCTTC.

Only a few counts were recorded for this clone. The chain recombines TRBV7-9 with TRBJ1-1; D is possibly TRBD1 (6 bases). Trimming took off 5 bases at V and 1 base at J, with 17 bases between the two ends. Germline CDR1 SEHNR, CDR2 FQNEAQ (reference sequence). The CDR3 contains 16 residues. Here the CDR3 reads CASSPRPGAKNTEAFF. The CDR3 DNA is TGTGCCAGCAGCCCGAGACCGGGGGCGAAGAACACTGAAGCTTTCTTT.

The chain has TRBV5-5 and TRBJ1-1; TRBD1 matches 10 bases. Germline-derived CDR1 and CDR2 are SGHKS and YYEKEE (reference sequence). Trimming at V came to 4 bases and at J to 5 bases, leaving 11 bases not matched to a gene. The CDR3 runs 16 residues. The CDR3 DNA follows: TGTGCCAGCAGCACGAATCGACAGGGGGCGAGAACTGAAGCTTTCTTT. Residues: CASSTNRQGARTEAFF.

The chain combines TRBV30 with TRBJ2-4; D gene uncertain. Per germline, CDR1 GTSNPN and CDR2 SVGIG (reference sequence). The CDR3 length is 14 residues. V lost 0 bases and J lost 6, with 12 bases in between. The CDR3: CAWSVSGWGNIQYF. DNA for the CDR3: TGTGCCTGGAGTGTATCGGGTTGGGGAAACATTCAGTACTTC.

The chain combines TRBV27 with TRBJ2-3; no clear D. The germline V gene has CDR1 MNHEY and CDR2 SMNVEV (reference sequence). With 6 bases removed from V and 4 bases from J, the gap between germline ends came to 8 bases. The CDR3 totals 12 residues. The CDR3 reads CASRSRADTQYF. The CDR3 DNA is TGTGCCAGCAGGTCAAGGGCAGATACGCAGTATTTT.